The next 16 T cell receptor beta chains were all read from a single sample in a study of cytomegalovirus exposure and HLA in healthy donors. Use of 60 Vbeta and 13 Jbeta primers characterized the PCR. Measured with immunoSEQ multiplex PCR; TCRdb has only the in-frame clones, and not every one. The table records roughly 180,000 clones, 84% of them present only once. The material sequenced was PBMCs. These receptors were collected from a man younger than 40 in good health and CMV-seronegative.

The chain recombines TRBV7-9 with TRBJ2-5; 11 bases fit TRBD1. Germline V gene lookup returns CDR1 SEHNR and CDR2 FQNEAQ (reference sequence). CDR3 length equals 14 residues. Germline trimming cut 5 bases from V and 4 bases from J; bases unmatched to any gene: 3. Here the CDR3 reads CASSRTGGGETQYF. The CDR3 coding sequence is TGTGCCAGCAGCCGGACAGGGGGCGGAGAGACCCAGTACTTC.

The chain combines TRBV9 with TRBJ2-1, with D tentatively TRBD2 (6 bases). CDR1 SGDLS and CDR2 YYNGEE come from the germline V gene. This CDR3 has 16 amino acids. V lost 0 bases, J lost 1 base, and 11 bases lay in between. The DNA of the CDR3 is TGTGCCAGCAGCGTAGCCGGGAGTCGATCCTACAATGAGCAGTTCTTC. It specifies CASSVAGSRSYNEQFF.

This chain's CDR3 is CAWSPRSGNTIYF. The CDR3 DNA reads TGTGCCTGGAGTCCGCGCTCTGGAAACACCATATATTTT. The chain has TRBV30 and TRBJ1-3; the D is unclear. Per germline, CDR1 GTSNPN and CDR2 SVGIG (reference sequence). V was clipped by 2 bases and J by 0 bases, with 5 bases between them. The CDR3 sequence is 13 residues long.

This clone was detected only once. CDR3: CSAWGVGEQFF. The CDR3 DNA is TGCAGCGCCTGGGGGGTCGGGGAGCAGTTCTTC. This chain connects TRBV29-1 to TRBJ2-1; tentatively, D is TRBD2 (6 bases). V lost 7 bases, J lost 10 bases, and 14 bases lay in between. In germline, CDR1 is SQVTM, CDR2 ANQGSEA. This CDR3 region has 11 residues.

V is TRBV7-9 and J is TRBJ1-3, with no clear D. Germline V gene data show CDR1 as SEHNR and CDR2 as FQNEAQ (reference sequence). The CDR3 spans 14 residues. Trimming cost V 6 bases and J 1 base, with 10 bases left between them. The CDR3 here is CASRPLPSGNTIYF. The CDR3 coding sequence is TGTGCCAGCAGACCACTACCGTCTGGAAACACCATATATTTT.

The chain is built from TRBV30 and TRBJ1-1; 9 positions match TRBD1. CDR1 GTSNPN and CDR2 SVGIG come from the germline V gene (reference sequence). This CDR3 region has 13 residues. The ends lost 5 bases at V and 7 bases at J; junction bases unmatched: 8. The CDR3 DNA sequence: TGTGCCTGGGCTCACAGGGGGCGAGGTGAAGCTTTCTTT. This translates into CAWAHRGRGEAFF.

The chain links TRBV19 to TRBJ1-1, with 9 bases lining up with TRBD1. The trim removed 9 bases at V and 4 bases at J, leaving 6 bases unmatched. Germline CDR1 LNHDA, CDR2 SQIVND (reference sequence). The CDR3 loop spans 13 amino acids. The DNA of the CDR3 is TGTGCCAGCGGGCAGGACAGGGGCACTGAAGCTTTCTTT. Residues: CASGQDRGTEAFF.

This chain joins TRBV13 and TRBJ2-5; possible D gene TRBD2, 6 bases. Trimming shortened V by 5 bases and J by 5 bases, and 15 bases separated the two germline ends. Per the germline V gene, CDR1 is PRHDT and CDR2 is FYEKMQ (reference sequence). The CDR3 runs 14 residues. The CDR3 is CASSRGRGTETQYF. CDR3 DNA sequence: TGTGCCAGCAGCCGCGGGCGGGGTACCGAGACCCAGTACTTC.

This chain connects TRBV28 to TRBJ1-5; D ambiguous. CDR3 length equals 15 residues. The V end lost 3 bases, the J end lost 2 bases, and 11 bases lay between the germline ends. The germline CDR1 and CDR2 sequences are MDHEN and SYDVKM. This CDR3 reads CASSFSGSGNQPQHF. The CDR3 DNA sequence: TGTGCCAGCAGTTTTTCAGGCTCGGGCAATCAGCCCCAGCATTTT.

The gene calls are TRBV27 and TRBJ2-7; 8 bases agree with TRBD2. The germline CDR1 and CDR2 sequences are MNHEY and SMNVEV (reference sequence). The V segment lost 5 bases and the J segment 1 base; nucleotides outside the gene matches: 7. The CDR3 runs 15 residues. CDR3 sequence reads: CASSPSGGGSYEQYF. The CDR3 coding sequence is TGTGCCAGCAGTCCCTCGGGAGGGGGTTCCTACGAGCAGTACTTC.

The chain joins TRBV29-1 to TRBJ2-7; tentatively, D is TRBD1 (6 bases). Trimming shortened V by 7 bases and J by 5 bases, and 24 bases separated the two germline ends. Germline CDR1 reads SQVTM; CDR2 reads ANQGSEA. The CDR3 loop spans 15 amino acids. The DNA for the CDR3 is TGCAGCGCTGCTGGGGAAGCGACAGGATTTCACGAGCAGTACTTC. Residues: CSAAGEATGFHEQYF.

The V and J genes are TRBV30 and TRBJ2-1, with a possible D match to TRBD2 (5 bases). CDR3 length equals 15 residues. Germline V CDR1 and CDR2: GTSNPN, SVGIG (reference sequence). The germline V and J ends were trimmed by 3 bases and 4 bases, with 16 bases remaining between them. The CDR3 nucleotides are TGTGCCTGGAGCCCCAAAGCGGAAATTTACAATGAGCAGTTCTTC. It translates to CAWSPKAEIYNEQFF.

As concerns this clone: The junction and the germline gene differ at one end; a read error may be behind it. The rearrangement joins TRBV7-7 to TRBJ2-5; D possibly corresponds to TRBD2 (6 bases). Germline loops: CDR1 SSHAT, CDR2 FNYEAQ (reference sequence). The CDR3 totals 12 residues. The CDR3 sequence is CASSSTREAQYF. Written as DNA, the CDR3 is TGTGCTAGCAGCTCTACCAGGGAGGCCCAGTACTTC.

On this clone itself: An end of the junction differs from the germline gene, which may be a read error. V gene TRBV7-9 combines with J gene TRBJ2-7; 8 nucleotides match TRBD1. This CDR3 comprises 11 residues. Germline CDR1 reads SEHNR; CDR2 reads FQNEAQ (reference sequence). The chain's CDR3 is CSSDRGYEQYF. DNA of the CDR3: TGTTCCAGCGACAGGGGATACGAGCAGTACTTC.

V gene TRBV27 combines with J gene TRBJ1-1; D unresolved. Trimming took 3 bases from V and 1 from J, leaving 6 bases between them. Germline values: CDR1 MNHEY, CDR2 SMNVEV (reference sequence). The CDR3 has 13 residues. The CDR3 protein is CASSFTGNTEAFF. As DNA, the CDR3 is TGTGCCAGCAGTTTCACCGGGAACACTGAAGCTTTCTTT.

This sequence joins TRBV6-6 and TRBJ2-5; perhaps TRBD1 as D (6 bases). The length of the CDR3 is 14 residues. Germline values: CDR1 MNHNY, CDR2 SVGAGI (reference sequence). The V gene lost 4 bases and the J gene lost 5 bases, with 14 bases spanning the gap. CDR3 region: CASSFGRGAETQYF. In DNA, the CDR3 is TGTGCCAGCAGTTTCGGCAGGGGAGCGGAGACCCAGTACTTC.